This is a list of T cell receptor beta chains from one sample in a study of cytomegalovirus exposure and HLA in healthy donors. Sequenced by immunoSEQ multiplex PCR; TCRdb stores in-frame clones only, minus some. The sample records more than 100,000 clones, 65% to 85% being singletons. The sequencing sample was made of PBMCs. The receptors were sampled from a man in his fifties or sixties in good health and CMV-seronegative. The CDR3 runs from the conserved cysteine through the conserved F or W. D genes are given only for firm matches. Clone size is given for some rows only: seen once, a few or many times, or a class if the clone is expanded.

NA | TRBJ2-7 | NA | TRBV12-2 | TGTGCAAGTCGCTTAGCCGGACTAGCGGGAGTCTACGAGCAGTACTTC | CASRLAGLAGVYEQYF
NA | TRBJ2-5 | NA | TRBV29-1 | TGCAGCGTTCTACAGGGTGGGGAGACCCAGTACTTC | CSVLQGGETQYF
TRBD1 | TRBJ2-1 | NA | TRBV19 | TGTGCCAGTAGGAAGGGGTCAGGGGGCGGCTCCTACAATGAGCAGTTCTTC | CASRKGSGGGSYNEQFF
NA | TRBJ1-5 | NA | TRBV11-2 | TGTGCCAGCAGCTTAGGCAGGTACAATCAGCCCCAGCATTTT | CASSLGRYNQPQHF
NA | TRBJ2-2 | NA | TRBV7-9 | TGTGCCAGCAGCGAGGAGGGCGGGGAGCTGTTTTTT | CASSEEGGELFF
NA | TRBJ2-7 | once | TRBV30 | TGTGCCTGGACAGGCGGAGGCGAGCAGTACTTC | CAWTGGGEQYF
TRBD1 | TRBJ1-4 | NA | TRBV28 | TGTGCCAGCGAGGGACAGGGGAATGAAAAACTGTTTTTT | CASEGQGNEKLFF
NA | TRBJ1-2 | NA | TRBV7-2 | TGTGCCAGCAACGTTAACAGGGCCCCCTACACCTTC | CASNVNRAPYTF
TRBD2 | TRBJ2-3 | NA | TRBV7-3 | TGTGCCAGCAGCACCTTAGCGGGAGGGGCAGATACGCAGTATTTT | CASSTLAGGADTQYF
NA | TRBJ2-5 | NA | TRBV6-5 | TGTGCCAGCAGTGGGCAGGGTGGTAGCACCCAGTACTTC | CASSGQGGSTQYF
NA | TRBJ2-1 | NA | TRBV9 | TGTGCCAGCAGCGTGGGGAGTCGGTTCTACAATGAGCAGTTCTTC | CASSVGSRFYNEQFF
NA | TRBJ2-1 | NA | TRBV15 | TGTGCCACCAGCAGAGGACGACGCTCTGGGGGCACTACCAATGAGCAGTTCTTC | CATSRGRRSGGTTNEQFF